What follows are 21 T cell receptor beta chains derived from one specimen sequenced in a study of blood T cells in healthy people across ages. The use of a sample-barcoded 5' primer and a J-beta primer mix characterized a second PCR of about 7 to 12 cycles. TCRdb reprocessed the 5' RACE reads with MiXCR, giving one entry per CDR3 protein. The repertoire has roughly 2 million distinct CDR3 sequences, around 48% of them found once; the top ten carry 2.1%. Sequenced input: blood. The receptors shown here come from a woman aged 40 to 55 in good health.

The chain carries TRBV7-2 and TRBJ2-7; D remains ambiguous. CDR1 and CDR2 from the germline V gene are SGHTA and FQGNSA. The CDR3 is 16 residues long. Deletions cut 2 bases from V and 3 bases from J, with 17 bases between. CDR3 sequence: CASSLTFSSQSYEQYF. Written as DNA, the CDR3 is TGTGCCAGCAGCTTAACGTTTTCAAGTCAGAGCTACGAGCAGTACTTC. The full variable domain, in which reference TRBV7-2 and TRBJ2-7 provide the parts outside the CDR3, is GAGVSQSPSNKVTEKGKDVELRCDPISGHTALYWYRQSLGQGLEFLIYFQGNSAPDKSGLPSDRFSAERTGGSVSTLTIQRTQQEDSAVYLCASSLTFSSQSYEQYFGPGTRLTVT.

The rearrangement uses TRBV5-1 and TRBJ2-7; 10 bases are shared with TRBD1. This CDR3 is built from 13 residues. Germline assignment: CDR1 SGHRS and CDR2 YFSETQ. J was trimmed by 7 bases and V by 6 bases; bases with no gene match: 7. The CDR3 DNA follows: TGCGCCAGCAACGTGGACAGGGGGACGGAGCAGTACTTC. As protein: CASNVDRGTEQYF. Filled out from reference TRBV5-1 and TRBJ2-7, the complete variable domain reads KAGVTQTPRYLIKTRGQQVTLSCSPISGHRSVSWYQQTPGQGLQFLFEYFSETQRNKGNFPGRFSGRQFSNSRSEMNVSTLELGDSALYLCASNVDRGTEQYFGPGTRLTVT.

The V gene is TRBV9, the J gene TRBJ1-2; the match to TRBD1 covers 8 bases. Germline V gives CDR1 SGDLS, CDR2 YYNGEE. CDR3 length equals 14 residues. Unmatched junction bases numbered 9, after V lost 4 bases and J lost 7 bases. CDR3 sequence (DNA): TGTGCCAGCAGCCGACAGGGGTTTGGCGGTGGCTACACCTTC. Translating it yields CASSRQGFGGGYTF.

A few counts support this clonotype. The V call is TRBV7-2, the J call TRBJ1-4, with a weak D call TRBD1 (6 bases). Trimming removed 3 bases from V and 5 bases from J, with 10 bases in between. Germline lookup yields CDR1 SGHTA and CDR2 FQGNSA. The CDR3 contains 14 residues. The CDR3 protein is CASSFGQPNEKLFF. The CDR3 nucleotides are TGTGCCAGCAGCTTTGGACAGCCGAATGAAAAACTGTTTTTT.

This clonotype was seen a handful of times. The chain recombines TRBV10-1 with TRBJ2-4; D is ambiguous. V was trimmed by 3 bases and J by 0 bases, leaving 6 bases between them. The germline CDR1 and CDR2 sequences are WNHNN and SYGVQD (reference sequence). The CDR3 totals 14 residues. CDR3 nucleotide sequence: TGCGCCAGCAGTGATTTCGGAGCCAAAAACATTCAGTACTTC. Translating gives CASSDFGAKNIQYF.

The CDR3 bases are TGTGCCAGCACCAAGGGTAGGGGCCGCCAAGAGACCCAGTACTTC. This sequence encodes CASTKGRGRQETQYF. The V gene is TRBV6-2 or TRBV6-3, the J gene TRBJ2-5; perhaps TRBD1 as D (5 bases). The ends were cut back, 7 bases at V and 1 base at J, with 16 bases in the middle. This CDR3 contains 15 residues. The germline gives CDR1 MNHEY, CDR2 SVGEGT.

The chain employs TRBV5-1 and TRBJ2-1; 7 bases map to TRBD1. The CDR3 is 15 residues long. The J segment lost 4 bases and the V segment lost 2 bases, leaving 6 bases of the junction unmatched. CDR1 SGHRS and CDR2 YFSETQ come from the germline V gene. The CDR3 loop reads CASSFSGTEYNEQFF. DNA of the CDR3: TGCGCCAGCAGCTTCTCCGGGACAGAATACAATGAGCAGTTCTTC.

The V gene is TRBV9, the J gene TRBJ1-4; 7 positions match TRBD1. The J segment lost 8 bases and the V segment lost 0 bases, leaving 13 bases of the junction unmatched. Germline CDR1 and CDR2: SGDLS and YYNGEE. This CDR3 is built from 17 residues. In DNA, the CDR3 is TGTGCCAGCAGCGTAGCTCCCGGCAAAGGGGGCGACGAAAAACTGTTTTTT. It specifies CASSVAPGKGGDEKLFF.

The chain uses TRBV7-2 and TRBJ1-2, with TRBD1 identical over 7 bases. Germline V gene lookup returns CDR1 SGHTA and CDR2 FQGNSA. The CDR3 is 16 residues long. The ends lost 1 base at V and 4 bases at J; junction bases unmatched: 9. Written as DNA, the CDR3 is TGTGCCAGCAGCTTAGGTGGGAGACAGGGATCCTATGGCTACACCTTC. Translation gives CASSLGGRQGSYGYTF.

This clonotype occurred a few times. This chain uses TRBV7-2 with TRBJ2-3; possibly TRBD2 for D (6 bases). Between the trimmed V and J ends, which lost 4 bases and 2 bases, there was a span of 19 bases. The CDR3 has 17 amino acids. Germline V gene lookup returns CDR1 SGHTA and CDR2 FQGNSA. Here the CDR3 reads CASSSRSSGWNTDTQYF. In DNA, the CDR3 is TGTGCCAGCAGCTCCCGGTCGAGCGGGTGGAACACAGATACGCAGTATTTT.

This clonotype was detected a few times. The chain joins TRBV4-3 to TRBJ1-2, with 8 bases lining up with TRBD1. Germline lookup yields CDR1 LGHNA and CDR2 YSLEER. This CDR3 has 14 residues. V lost 3 bases to trimming and J lost 4 bases; unmatched junction nucleotides: 4. CDR3 loop: CASSQDREGYGYTF. DNA for the CDR3: TGCGCCAGCAGCCAGGACAGGGAGGGCTATGGCTACACCTTC.

This chain joins TRBV3-1 and TRBJ1-5; D gene unclear. Trimming stripped 5 bases from V and 4 bases from J, with 21 bases between. Germline V gene lookup returns CDR1 LGHDT and CDR2 YNNKEL (reference sequence). The CDR3 covers 17 residues. The CDR3 DNA reads as TGTGCCAGCAGCTCGAGCCCGGCGCCCGTGGGAAATCAGCCCCAGCATTTT. It translates to CASSSSPAPVGNQPQHF.

The chain is built from TRBV25-1 and TRBJ1-4; unclear D gene. The CDR3 spans 13 residues. Per germline, CDR1 MGHDK and CDR2 SYGVNS. The germline V and J ends were trimmed by 3 bases and 10 bases, with 12 bases remaining between them. CDR3 sequence: CASSEAGSGKLFF. The CDR3 DNA is TGTGCCAGCAGTGAGGCAGGCTCAGGAAAACTGTTTTTT.

This rearrangement joins TRBV7-2 to TRBJ2-1; D is tentatively TRBD1 or TRBD2 (6 bases each). The CDR3 loop spans 16 amino acids. V was pared by 0 bases and J by 7 bases, with 16 bases between. Per the germline V gene, CDR1 is SGHTA and CDR2 is FQGNSA. The CDR3 DNA follows: TGTGCCAGCAGCTTAGCTTCTGGGGGGCTTGAGAATGAGCAGTTCTTC. Protein: CASSLASGGLENEQFF.

This clonotype has more than one count but fewer than ten. The chain uses TRBV7-2 and TRBJ2-7, with 8 positions matching TRBD2. The J segment lost 2 bases and the V segment lost 1 base, leaving 10 bases of the junction unmatched. The CDR3 length is 17 residues. CDR1 and CDR2 from the germline V gene are SGHTA and FQGNSA. For the CDR3, the DNA is TGTGCCAGCAGCTTAGGTTCTCCGGGACTAGGGGCCTACGAGCAGTACTTC. This encodes CASSLGSPGLGAYEQYF. Full variable domain (remainder filled in from reference TRBV7-2 and TRBJ2-7): GAGVSQSPSNKVTEKGKDVELRCDPISGHTALYWYRQSLGQGLEFLIYFQGNSAPDKSGLPSDRFSAERTGGSVSTLTIQRTQQEDSAVYLCASSLGSPGLGAYEQYFGPGTRLTVT.

The chain links TRBV7-8 to TRBJ1-2; TRBD1 might be the D (5 bases). Per the germline V gene, CDR1 is SGHVS and CDR2 is FQNEAQ. The CDR3 extends over 15 amino acids. V lost 1 base, J lost 3 bases, and 12 bases lay in between. The CDR3 reads CASSLGVRADYGYTF. Written as DNA, the CDR3 is TGTGCCAGCAGCTTAGGCGTCAGGGCGGACTATGGCTACACCTTC.

The J gene is TRBJ2-1, the V gene TRBV24-1, with TRBD1 matching 11 bases. The CDR3 contains 17 residues. Germline CDR1 reads KGHDR; CDR2 reads SFDVKD. V shed 4 bases, J shed 1 base, and the junction held 5 bases outside the gene matches. CDR3 DNA: TGTGCCACCAGTGAGCCGGGACAGGGGGTTTCCTACAATGAGCAGTTCTTC. Its protein product is CATSEPGQGVSYNEQFF.

This chain uses TRBV20-1 with TRBJ2-7; D possibly matches TRBD1 or TRBD2 (6 bases each). V lost 0 bases and J lost 2, with 17 bases in between. The CDR3 has 16 residues. In germline, CDR1 is DFQATT, CDR2 SNEGSKA (reference sequence). The CDR3 bases are TGCAGTGCTAGAGATCTCGGGGGACATAAAACCTACGAGCAGTACTTC. This codes for CSARDLGGHKTYEQYF.

The V call is TRBV4-1, the J call TRBJ2-3, with 7 bases matching TRBD1. The germline V gene encodes CDR1 MGHRA and CDR2 YSYEKL. There are 15 residues in the CDR3. V was clipped by 5 bases and J by 2 bases; unmatched bases: 7. The CDR3 region is CASSARQGDTDTQYF. As DNA, the CDR3 is TGCGCCAGCAGCGCACGACAGGGCGACACAGATACGCAGTATTTT.

CDR3 region: CASSSTGTRAYNEQFF. The CDR3 coding sequence is TGTGCCAGCAGCTCTACCGGGACCCGGGCCTACAATGAGCAGTTCTTC. This sequence joins TRBV7-2 and TRBJ2-1; D may be TRBD1 or TRBD2 (5 bases each). CDR1 is SGHTA, CDR2 FQGNSA, per germline. The V end was cut by 4 bases, the J end by 2 bases, with 15 bases between. The CDR3 is 16 residues long.

Turning to this clonotype: At one end, the junction sequence differs from germline, possibly due to a read error. The chain combines TRBV29-1 with TRBJ1-2; 10 nucleotides line up with TRBD1. The CDR3 is 12 residues long. The germline V gene encodes CDR1 SQVTM and CDR2 ANQGSEA. The CDR3: CGVRDRGYGYTF. DNA for the CDR3: TGCGGCGTTCGGGACAGGGGATATGGCTACACCTTC.